This T cell receptor (beta chain) was obtained from a study of shared clonotypes between healthy human individuals (TCRdb year 2020). For the study in its entirety: Three men and a couple of women, aged 18 to 49 years, made up the cohort. To increase sequencing depth and limit assay-specific biases, different laboratories used diverse techniques to prepare libraries and sequence TCR repertoires. To estimate repertoire size and how much clonotype sharing occurs between individuals, the study deeply sequenced the blood TCR repertoires of five healthy adults. Per donor, leukapheresis produced somewhere between about 0.94 and 9 billion PBMCs. Overall study results and their limits: Pairwise subsampling led to the expectation that sequencing depth would affect the degree of clonotype sharing among donors. Sampling was restricted to blood, and TCR repertoires in tissue are likely to differ from TCR repertoires in blood. Because the study included a small number of donors, the genetic and exposure-history diversity represented was limited.

With regard to this clone: Its antigen is currently not known. No base-level quality is on record; no much larger clone is a single base apart.

The donors were healthy, HIV-negative adults with no recently reported acute infections or vaccinations. Every donor was a Caucasian adult living in Nashville, Tennessee, USA. In the unsorted samples, some 100 million PBMCs were counted, and genomic DNA was extracted using the QIAamp DNA Blood Mini kit. After blood collection by leukapheresis, PBMCs were isolated using Ficoll-Histopaque density gradient centrifugation and then cryopreserved in the vapor phase of liquid nitrogen. Using the deep immunoSEQ assay, TCR CDR3 regions were amplified from genomic DNA by multiplex PCR. Extracted genomic DNA from each cell subset was distributed evenly across all wells of several immunoSEQ 96-well plates, and each plate was treated as a replicate. Each replicate PCR for unsorted PBMC received 250 to 300 ng genomic DNA, equal to 25,000 to 30,000 T cell genomes. Ten immunoSEQ deep assay plates were used to sequence unsorted PBMC genomic DNA. Purified libraries were quantified with a Qubit 3.0 fluorometer, sized on a Bioanalyzer 2100, and re-quantified with the KAPA Library Quantification kit. A separate single-read 150-cycle Illumina NextSeq 550 flow cell was used to sequence each immunoSEQ 96-well plate. As for how the authors treated the data: Because only junctional sequences without quality scores were contained in the immunoSEQ output, filtering matching that applied to full-length reads could not be performed. To assign V/J genes and CDR3, sequences were annotated using PyIR, a Python wrapper for IgBLAST v1.9, with IMGT germline references. Reads with weak V/J assignments (E-value above 1e-6), missing CDR3, stop codons, out-of-frame junctions, or ambiguous translated residues were removed. V3J clonotypes were defined by identical inferred V gene, J gene, and CDR3 amino acid sequence. Percentage overlap between repertoires was computed as shared unique clonotypes divided by the size of the smaller repertoire. Richness of each repertoire was evaluated using RTK rarefaction, the Chao1 estimator, and Recon v2.1 estimates of unobserved clonotypes. Not all clones reach the TCRdb copy of this immuneACCESS table, which keeps in-frame sequences only. Checked studies attribute under half of the gap to unresolved V genes and leave the rest unexplained. V and J calls and clone size are as listed in that table; D and trimming were resolved from the DNA. The sample yields over 400,000 clones; over 70% were counted once. Together, the top ten hold 10% to 15% of the sample.

The sequenced material came from PBMCs. This clonotype was obtained from a woman aged 40 to 55 in good health. Some clones in this sample may be carry-over from other donors' samples.

The CDR3 corresponds to CAIRDIKGGPMNTEAFF. At the DNA level, the sequence is TGTGCCATCAGGGATATTAAAGGGGGGCCCATGAACACTGAAGCTTTCTTT. The rearrangement combines TRBV10-3 with TRBJ1-1; tentative D gene TRBD1, with 6 bases matching. CDR1 is given as ENHRY and CDR2 as SYGVKD, both from the germline V gene. The CDR3 goes from the cysteine to the phenylalanine over 17 residues. Only the CDR3 DNA stays, 51 bases, in frame from base 1. V lost 6 bases and J lost 0 bases; the stretch between them is 20 bases long.